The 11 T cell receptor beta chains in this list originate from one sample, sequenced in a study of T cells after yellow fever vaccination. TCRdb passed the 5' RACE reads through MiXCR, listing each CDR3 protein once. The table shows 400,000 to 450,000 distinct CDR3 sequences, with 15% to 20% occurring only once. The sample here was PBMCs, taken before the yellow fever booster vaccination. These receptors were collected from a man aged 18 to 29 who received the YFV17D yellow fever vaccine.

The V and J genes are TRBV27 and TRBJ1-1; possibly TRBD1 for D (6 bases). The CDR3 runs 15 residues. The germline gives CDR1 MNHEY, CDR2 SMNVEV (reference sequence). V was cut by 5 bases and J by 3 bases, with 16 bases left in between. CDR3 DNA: TGTGCCAGCAGTGCCGGGACACCGGGTTACACTGAAGCTTTCTTT. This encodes CASSAGTPGYTEAFF.

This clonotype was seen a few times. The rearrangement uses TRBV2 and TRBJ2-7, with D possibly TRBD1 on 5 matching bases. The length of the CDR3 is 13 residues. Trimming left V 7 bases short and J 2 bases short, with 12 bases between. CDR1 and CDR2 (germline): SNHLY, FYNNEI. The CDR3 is CASTSSDTYEQYV. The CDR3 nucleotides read TGTGCCAGCACTTCCTCGGACACCTACGAGCAGTACGTC.

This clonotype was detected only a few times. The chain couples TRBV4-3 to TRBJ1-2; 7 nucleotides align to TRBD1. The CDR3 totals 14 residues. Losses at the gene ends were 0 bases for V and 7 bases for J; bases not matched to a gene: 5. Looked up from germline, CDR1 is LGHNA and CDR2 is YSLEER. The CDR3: CASSQDKGGSGYTF. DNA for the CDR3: TGCGCCAGCAGCCAAGATAAAGGGGGCAGTGGCTACACCTTC.

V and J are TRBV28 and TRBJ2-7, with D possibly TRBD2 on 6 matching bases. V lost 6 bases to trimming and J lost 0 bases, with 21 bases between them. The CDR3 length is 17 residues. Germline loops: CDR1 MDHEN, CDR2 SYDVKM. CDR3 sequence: CASSPSWDFQSSYEQYF. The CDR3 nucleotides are TGTGCCAGCAGCCCGTCTTGGGACTTTCAAAGCTCCTACGAGCAGTACTTC.

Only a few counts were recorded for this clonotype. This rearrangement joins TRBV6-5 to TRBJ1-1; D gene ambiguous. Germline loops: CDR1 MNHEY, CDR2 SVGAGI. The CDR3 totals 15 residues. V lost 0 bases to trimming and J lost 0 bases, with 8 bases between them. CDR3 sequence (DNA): TGTGCCAGCAGTTACTCGATTGACATGAACACTGAAGCTTTCTTT. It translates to CASSYSIDMNTEAFF.

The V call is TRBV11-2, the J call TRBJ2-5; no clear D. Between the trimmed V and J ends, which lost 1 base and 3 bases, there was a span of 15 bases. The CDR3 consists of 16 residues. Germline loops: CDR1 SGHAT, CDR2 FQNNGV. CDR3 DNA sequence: TGTGCCAGCAGCTTAGCACTTACCGGCACCAAAGAGACCCAGTACTTC. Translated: CASSLALTGTKETQYF.

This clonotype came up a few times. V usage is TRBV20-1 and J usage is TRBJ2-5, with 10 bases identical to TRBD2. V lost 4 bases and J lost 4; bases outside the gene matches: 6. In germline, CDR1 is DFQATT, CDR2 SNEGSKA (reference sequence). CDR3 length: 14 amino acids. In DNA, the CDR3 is TGCAGTGCTATCGGAGCGGGGGGGGTAGAGACCCAGTACTTC. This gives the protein CSAIGAGGVETQYF.

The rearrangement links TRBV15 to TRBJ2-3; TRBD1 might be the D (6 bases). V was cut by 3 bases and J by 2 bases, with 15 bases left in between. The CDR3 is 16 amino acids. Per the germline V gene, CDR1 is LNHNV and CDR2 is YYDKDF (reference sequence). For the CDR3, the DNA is TGTGCCACCAGCAGTCACAGGGAAGGGTCCACAGATACGCAGTATTTT. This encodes CATSSHREGSTDTQYF.

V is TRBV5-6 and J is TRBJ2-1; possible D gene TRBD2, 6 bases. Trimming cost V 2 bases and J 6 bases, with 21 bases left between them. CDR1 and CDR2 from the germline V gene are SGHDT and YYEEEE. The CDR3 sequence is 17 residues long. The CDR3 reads CASSLSREDFYFNEQFF. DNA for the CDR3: TGTGCCAGCAGCTTATCCAGGGAGGACTTTTACTTCAATGAGCAGTTCTTC.

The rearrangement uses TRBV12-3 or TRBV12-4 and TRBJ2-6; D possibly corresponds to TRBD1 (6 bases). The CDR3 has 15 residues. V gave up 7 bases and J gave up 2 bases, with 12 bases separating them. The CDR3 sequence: CASKMWGPGANVLTF. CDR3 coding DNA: TGTGCCAGCAAAATGTGGGGGCCTGGGGCCAACGTCCTGACTTTC.

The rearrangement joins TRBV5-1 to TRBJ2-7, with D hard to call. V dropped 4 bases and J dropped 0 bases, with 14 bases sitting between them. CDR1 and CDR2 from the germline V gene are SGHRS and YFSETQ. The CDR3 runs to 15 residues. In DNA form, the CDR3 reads TGCGCCAGCAGCCAACCCCCAGAGTTCTCCTACGAGCAGTACTTC. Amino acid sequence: CASSQPPEFSYEQYF.